The entry below describes one T cell receptor (beta chain). Its matching antigen is unknown. Use of 60 Vbeta and 13 Jbeta primers characterized the PCR. Clones were read by immunoSEQ multiplex PCR, and TCRdb kept only the in-frame ones, dropping some. The sample lists tens of thousands of clones, more than 60% occurring once. The data were taken from a study of cytomegalovirus exposure and HLA in healthy donors. Overall study results and limits: The authors later linked a missense DCLRE1C variant to TCR beta V- and J-gene trimming. Donors belonging to an Asian-associated ancestry cluster reportedly showed fewer N-insertions in productive TCRs than the roughly 680-donor mean, according to what a later analysis found.

The specimen was PBMCs. This TCR came from a man aged 45-60 years in good health and CMV-seropositive.

The CDR3 nucleotides read TGCGCCAGCAGCTTTGAGGTCAACACCGGGGAGCTGTTTTTT. It translates to CASSFEVNTGELFF. The rearrangement uses TRBV5-1 and TRBJ2-2; D ambiguous. Trimming took off 2 bases at V and 2 bases at J, with 7 bases between the two ends. This CDR3 spans 14 amino acids. The V gene's germline CDR1 is SGHRS and CDR2 YFSETQ. Full variable domain (outside the CDR3, taken from reference TRBV5-1 and TRBJ2-2): KAGVTQTPRYLIKTRGQQVTLSCSPISGHRSVSWYQQTPGQGLQFLFEYFSETQRNKGNFPGRFSGRQFSNSRSEMNVSTLELGDSALYLCASSFEVNTGELFFGEGSRLTVL.